The 24 T cell receptor beta chains below all came from one sample that was sequenced in a study of response to subunit inactivated influenza vaccine. TCRdb called the RT-PCR reads again in MiXCR, with one record for every CDR3 protein. The sample yields around 760,000 distinct CDR3 sequences, about 15% seen once. The specimen was PBMCs from blood, collected roughly 2 weeks before vaccination. Receptor source: a man aged 50 to 59 who received an inactivated influenza vaccine.

At least ten counts were recorded for this clonotype. V is TRBV29-1 and J is TRBJ2-7, with 10 positions matching TRBD1. The CDR3 runs to 14 residues. Germline CDR1 reads SQVTM; CDR2 reads ANQGSEA. J gave up 4 bases and V 4 bases, and 7 bases lay outside the gene matches. The CDR3 nucleotides are TGCAGCGTTGTGAGGGACAGGGGTGGATACGAGCAGTACTTC. Translation gives CSVVRDRGGYEQYF.

This clonotype turned up a few times. The gene calls are TRBV20-1 and TRBJ1-2; D ambiguous. Per germline, CDR1 DFQATT and CDR2 SNEGSKA (reference sequence). CDR3 size: 13 residues. V lost 3 bases to trimming and J lost 8 bases, with 16 bases between them. CDR3 region: CSASPDTVRGYTF. The CDR3 DNA sequence: TGCAGTGCTAGCCCAGACACCGTCCGAGGCTACACCTTC.

This chain joins TRBV19 and TRBJ1-2; 7 bases line up with TRBD1. The germline gives CDR1 LNHDA, CDR2 SQIVND (reference sequence). J lost 2 bases, V lost 3 bases, and 3 bases had no gene match. This CDR3 region has 14 residues. CDR3 residues: CASSMGQRNYGYTF. Written as DNA, the CDR3 is TGTGCCAGTAGTATGGGACAGAGGAACTATGGCTACACCTTC.

The V and J genes are TRBV7-9 and TRBJ2-5, with D possibly matching TRBD2 (6 bases). Trimming cost V 5 bases and J 4 bases, with 14 bases left between them. Germline lookup yields CDR1 SEHNR and CDR2 FQNEAQ (reference sequence). CDR3 length: 14 residues. CDR3 nucleotides: TGTGCCAGCAGCCCCGAGACTAGAAGAGAGACCCAGTACTTC. Encoded protein: CASSPETRRETQYF.

There are a few counts of this clonotype. This sequence joins TRBV7-9 and TRBJ2-1; 7 nucleotides match TRBD2. Germline V gene sequence: CDR1 SEHNR, CDR2 FQNEAQ (reference sequence). J was trimmed by 7 bases and V by 9 bases; bases with no gene match: 18. CDR3 length equals 16 residues. The CDR3: CARGTKGATPWNEQFF. CDR3 bases: TGTGCCAGAGGGACTAAGGGAGCGACACCATGGAATGAGCAGTTCTTC.

The table lists this clonotype with many counts. CDR3 DNA: TGCGCCAGCAGCTTCCGGGAGGAAGGTAGCAATGAGCAGTTCTTC. Protein product: CASSFREEGSNEQFF. The gene calls are TRBV5-1 and TRBJ2-1, with TRBD2 matching 7 bases. The CDR3 runs to 15 residues. V gave up 2 bases and J gave up 6 bases; unmatched junction bases: 8. CDR1 and CDR2 from the germline V gene are SGHRS and YFSETQ.

The genes are TRBV5-6 and TRBJ2-5; 7 nucleotides match TRBD1. The V segment lost 6 bases and the J segment 3 bases; nucleotides outside the gene matches: 11. In germline, CDR1 is SGHDT, CDR2 YYEEEE. This CDR3 spans 15 amino acids. CDR3 protein: CASNKGTDRKETQYF. In DNA form, the CDR3 reads TGTGCCAGCAACAAAGGGACAGACCGAAAAGAGACCCAGTACTTC. Drawing the rest from reference TRBV5-6 and TRBJ2-5, the complete variable domain is DAGVTQSPTHLIKTRGQQVTLRCSPKSGHDTVSWYQQALGQGPQFIFQYYEEEERQRGNFPDRFSGHQFPNYSSELNVNALLLGDSALYLCASNKGTDRKETQYFGPGTRLLVL.

The table lists this clonotype with a few counts. The J gene is TRBJ2-3, the V gene TRBV4-3; D gene ambiguous. CDR3 length equals 13 residues. Trimming left V 4 bases short and J 7 bases short, with 12 bases between. Germline lookup yields CDR1 LGHNA and CDR2 YSLEER. The CDR3 region has the DNA TGCGCCAGCAGCCTTAAGATTGAGAATACGCAGTATTTT. This codes for CASSLKIENTQYF.

The V call is TRBV10-1, the J call TRBJ2-3; D uncertain. This CDR3 spans 14 amino acids. CDR1 and CDR2 (germline): WNHNN, SYGVQD (reference sequence). The V gene lost 4 bases and the J gene lost 2 bases, with 10 bases spanning the gap. Written as DNA, the CDR3 is TGCGCCAGCAGTGCCCAAGGGCTCACAGATACGCAGTATTTT. Translating it yields CASSAQGLTDTQYF.

The chain couples TRBV5-1 to TRBJ2-5; 11 bases match TRBD2. The CDR3 is made up of 15 amino acids. V shed 1 base and J 4 bases; nucleotides not matched to a gene: 3. Germline assignment: CDR1 SGHRS and CDR2 YFSETQ. The CDR3 protein is CASSLTSGSRETQYF. The CDR3 DNA reads TGCGCCAGCAGCTTGACTAGCGGGAGCAGAGAGACCCAGTACTTC.

This clonotype showed up just a few times. The genes are TRBV25-1 and TRBJ1-4; 8 bases are a match to TRBD1. This CDR3 comprises 15 residues. Germline lookup yields CDR1 MGHDK and CDR2 SYGVNS. V was clipped by 4 bases and J by 2 bases; unmatched bases: 3. This CDR3 reads CASSARTGTNEKLFF. CDR3 sequence (DNA): TGTGCCAGCAGTGCACGGACAGGGACTAATGAAAAACTGTTTTTT.

The chain has TRBV7-2 and TRBJ1-1, with D possibly TRBD1 on 5 matching bases. V dropped 4 bases and J dropped 4 bases, with 10 bases sitting between them. In germline, CDR1 is SGHTA, CDR2 FQGNSA. This CDR3 spans 13 amino acids. The DNA of the CDR3 is TGTGCCAGCAGCTCCGTCAGGGCCACTGAAGCTTTCTTT. It is translated as CASSSVRATEAFF.

This clonotype came up a few times. The CDR3 reads CASGLVASNTGELFF. CDR3 bases: TGTGCCAGCGGACTAGTGGCCTCGAACACCGGGGAGCTGTTTTTT. This chain links TRBV2 with TRBJ2-2, with 7 bases identical to TRBD2. The junction had 6 bases not matched to a gene; V was cut back by 8 bases and J by 0 bases. The CDR3 is 15 amino acids. CDR1 and CDR2 from the germline V gene are SNHLY and FYNNEI.

The CDR3 here is CASSRRLAGEADTQYF. The CDR3 nucleotides read TGTGCCAGCAGCAGGAGACTAGCGGGAGAGGCAGATACGCAGTATTTT. The V gene is TRBV7-2, the J gene TRBJ2-3, with TRBD2 identical over 12 bases. CDR3 length: 16 residues. From germline, CDR1 is SGHTA and CDR2 FQGNSA. The V segment lost 5 bases and the J segment 4 bases; nucleotides outside the gene matches: 7.

This clonotype was seen at least ten times. The rearrangement joins TRBV6-1 to TRBJ2-7, with 9 positions matching TRBD1. Germline values: CDR1 MNHNS, CDR2 SASEGT. V lost 7 bases and J lost 3; bases outside the gene matches: 7. The CDR3 contains 14 residues. CDR3 protein: CASNGGQGGYEQYF. The CDR3 DNA reads as TGTGCCAGCAACGGGGGACAGGGAGGCTACGAGCAGTACTTC.

The rearrangement uses TRBV10-2 and TRBJ2-5; 10 nucleotides match TRBD2. Germline CDR1 is WSHSY and CDR2 is SAAADI. Trimming cost V 8 bases and J 4 bases; bases outside gene matches: 10. CDR3 length: 15 residues. CDR3 in amino acids: CASGAIAGGRETQYF. The DNA of the CDR3 is TGCGCCAGCGGCGCGATAGCGGGGGGCCGAGAGACCCAGTACTTC.

This clonotype came up many times. The chain combines TRBV20-1 with TRBJ1-5; D is unresolved. The CDR3 loop spans 12 amino acids. Germline assignment: CDR1 DFQATT and CDR2 SNEGSKA (reference sequence). The germline V and J ends were trimmed by 0 bases and 7 bases, with 7 bases remaining between them. The CDR3 DNA reads TGCAGTGCTAGAGACGGATACCAGCCCCAGCATTTT. Amino acids: CSARDGYQPQHF.

This clonotype was observed a few times. The chain is built from TRBV3-1 and TRBJ2-2, with 11 bases matching TRBD2. Germline V gene data show CDR1 as LGHDT and CDR2 as YNNKEL (reference sequence). V shed 8 bases, J shed 0 bases, and the junction held 5 bases outside the gene matches. The CDR3 totals 16 residues. As DNA, the CDR3 is TGTGCCAGCGGGTGGGGACTAGCGGCGAACACCGGGGAGCTGTTTTTT. Protein product: CASGWGLAANTGELFF.

This clonotype was detected only a few times. The chain links TRBV10-3 to TRBJ1-5; D remains unclear. CDR3 length: 13 residues. Germline lookup yields CDR1 ENHRY and CDR2 SYGVKD. V lost 6 bases and J 5 bases, leaving 11 bases between the germline ends. CDR3 region: CAISPDGDQPQHF. The CDR3 nucleotides are TGTGCCATCAGCCCGGACGGGGATCAGCCCCAGCATTTT.

The chain joins TRBV20-1 to TRBJ2-7; possibly TRBD1 for D (5 bases). Trimming stripped 3 bases from V and 2 bases from J, with 11 bases between. Looked up from germline, CDR1 is DFQATT and CDR2 is SNEGSKA (reference sequence). CDR3 length equals 13 residues. CDR3 nucleotides: TGCAGTGCTAGTAAGGGGCCGGCCTACGAGCAGTACTTC. Translation: CSASKGPAYEQYF.

This clonotype was counted only a few times. A junction end diverges from the germline sequence, so it may reflect a read error. For the CDR3, the DNA is TGTGCCAGCAGCCCTGGCCTAGCGGGGGGCACGAACTTC. Amino acids: CASSPGLAGGTNF. The chain carries TRBV5-5 and TRBJ2-5; 11 nucleotides agree with TRBD2. This CDR3 is 13 amino acids long. The germline V gene encodes CDR1 SGHKS and CDR2 YYEKEE (reference sequence).

This chain connects TRBV20-1 to TRBJ2-5; 12 positions agree with TRBD2. Germline assignment: CDR1 DFQATT and CDR2 SNEGSKA (reference sequence). This CDR3 spans 12 amino acids. DNA for the CDR3: TGCAGCCTAGCGGGAGGGCCTGAGACCCAGTACTTC. This gives the protein CSLAGGPETQYF.

V gene TRBV28 combines with J gene TRBJ1-2; no definite D call. Trimming took 7 bases from V and 5 from J, leaving 17 bases between them. Looked up from germline, CDR1 is MDHEN and CDR2 is SYDVKM. This CDR3 is built from 14 residues. CDR3 nucleotides: TGTGCCAGCACCCAGCAGACTGCGGCGTATGGCTACACCTTC. This encodes CASTQQTAAYGYTF.

This chain connects TRBV5-1 to TRBJ2-3; 11 bases line up with TRBD2. This CDR3 has 16 residues. The trim removed 3 bases at V and 2 bases at J, leaving 5 bases unmatched. Looked up from germline, CDR1 is SGHRS and CDR2 is YFSETQ. CDR3 amino acids: CASSYRLAGITDTQYF. The CDR3 DNA is TGCGCCAGCAGCTATCGACTAGCGGGGATCACAGATACGCAGTATTTT.